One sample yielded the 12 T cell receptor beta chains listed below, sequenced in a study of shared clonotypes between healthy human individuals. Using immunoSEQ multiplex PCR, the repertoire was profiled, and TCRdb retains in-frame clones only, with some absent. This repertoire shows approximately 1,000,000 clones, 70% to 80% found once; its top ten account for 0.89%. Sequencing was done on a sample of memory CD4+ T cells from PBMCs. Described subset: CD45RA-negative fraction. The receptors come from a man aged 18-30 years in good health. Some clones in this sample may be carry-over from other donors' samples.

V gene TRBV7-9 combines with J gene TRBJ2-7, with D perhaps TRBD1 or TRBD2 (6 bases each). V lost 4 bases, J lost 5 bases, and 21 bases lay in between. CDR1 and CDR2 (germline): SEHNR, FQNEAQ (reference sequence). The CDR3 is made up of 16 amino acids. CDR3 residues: CASSSGDPGARNEQYF. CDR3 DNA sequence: TGTGCCAGCAGCTCAGGGGACCCGGGAGCGCGGAACGAGCAGTACTTC.

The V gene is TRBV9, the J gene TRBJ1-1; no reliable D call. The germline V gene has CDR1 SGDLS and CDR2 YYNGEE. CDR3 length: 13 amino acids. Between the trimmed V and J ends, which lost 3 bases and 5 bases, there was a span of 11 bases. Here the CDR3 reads CASSAMSPTEAFF. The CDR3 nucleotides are TGTGCCAGCAGCGCTATGAGTCCTACTGAAGCTTTCTTT.

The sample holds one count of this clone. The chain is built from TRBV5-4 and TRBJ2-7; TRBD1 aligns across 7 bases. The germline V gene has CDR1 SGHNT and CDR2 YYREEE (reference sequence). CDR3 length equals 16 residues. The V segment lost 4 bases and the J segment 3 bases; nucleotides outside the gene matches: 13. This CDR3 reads CASSHKQGSRRYEQYF. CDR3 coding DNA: TGTGCCAGCAGCCATAAACAGGGGAGTAGGCGCTACGAGCAGTACTTC.

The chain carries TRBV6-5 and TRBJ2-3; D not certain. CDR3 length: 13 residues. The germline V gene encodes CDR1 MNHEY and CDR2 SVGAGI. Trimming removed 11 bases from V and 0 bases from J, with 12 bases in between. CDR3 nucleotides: TGTGCCGTAAGGGTAGCTAGCACAGATACGCAGTATTTT. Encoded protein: CAVRVASTDTQYF.

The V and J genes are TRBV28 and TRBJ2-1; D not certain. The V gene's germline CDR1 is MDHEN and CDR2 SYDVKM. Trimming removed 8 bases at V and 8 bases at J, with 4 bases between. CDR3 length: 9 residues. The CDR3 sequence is CASSDEQFF. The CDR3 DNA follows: TGTGCCAGCTCGGATGAGCAGTTCTTC.

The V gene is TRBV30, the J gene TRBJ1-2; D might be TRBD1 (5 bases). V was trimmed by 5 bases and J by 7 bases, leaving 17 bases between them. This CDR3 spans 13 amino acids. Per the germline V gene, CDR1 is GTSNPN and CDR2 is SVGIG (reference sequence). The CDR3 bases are TGTGCCTGGGGGGGTGTGCCCAGGTCTGGCTACACCTTC. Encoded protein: CAWGGVPRSGYTF.

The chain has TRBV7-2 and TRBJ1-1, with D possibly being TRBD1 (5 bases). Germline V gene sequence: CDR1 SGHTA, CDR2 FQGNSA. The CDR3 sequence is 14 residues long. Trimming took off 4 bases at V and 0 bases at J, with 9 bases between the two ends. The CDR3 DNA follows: TGTGCCAGCAGCTCGGGACCTTTGAACACTGAAGCTTTCTTT. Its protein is CASSSGPLNTEAFF.

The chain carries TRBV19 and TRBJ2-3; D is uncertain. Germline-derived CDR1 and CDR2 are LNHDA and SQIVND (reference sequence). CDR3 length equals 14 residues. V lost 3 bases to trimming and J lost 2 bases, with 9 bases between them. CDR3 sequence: CASSIYSNTDTQYF. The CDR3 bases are TGTGCCAGTAGTATCTACAGCAACACAGATACGCAGTATTTT.

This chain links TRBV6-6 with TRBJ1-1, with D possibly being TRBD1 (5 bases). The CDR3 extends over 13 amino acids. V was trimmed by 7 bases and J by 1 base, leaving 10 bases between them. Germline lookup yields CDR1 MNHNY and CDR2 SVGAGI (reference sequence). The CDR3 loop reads CASTLRGNTEAFF. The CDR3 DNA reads TGTGCCAGCACTCTGAGGGGGAACACTGAAGCTTTCTTT.

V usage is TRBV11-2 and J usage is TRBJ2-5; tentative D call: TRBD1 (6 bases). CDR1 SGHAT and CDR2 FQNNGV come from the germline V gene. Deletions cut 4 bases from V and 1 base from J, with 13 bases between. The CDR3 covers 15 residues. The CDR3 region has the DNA TGTGCCAGCAGCTCAGGGGTAAGGGGCCAAGAGACCCAGTACTTC. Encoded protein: CASSSGVRGQETQYF. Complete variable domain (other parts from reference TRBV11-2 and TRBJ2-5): EAGVAQSPRYKIIEKRQSVAFWCNPISGHATLYWYQQILGQGPKLLIQFQNNGVVDDSQLPKDRFSAERLKGVDSTLKIQPAKLEDSAVYLCASSSGVRGQETQYFGPGTRLLVL.

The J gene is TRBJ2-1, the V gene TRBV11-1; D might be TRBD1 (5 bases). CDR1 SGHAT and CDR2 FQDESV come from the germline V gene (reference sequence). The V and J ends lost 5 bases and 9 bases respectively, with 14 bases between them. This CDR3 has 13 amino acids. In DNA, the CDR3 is TGTGCCAGCAGCCAGGTGGGGCCGGGTGAGCAGTTCTTC. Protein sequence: CASSQVGPGEQFF.

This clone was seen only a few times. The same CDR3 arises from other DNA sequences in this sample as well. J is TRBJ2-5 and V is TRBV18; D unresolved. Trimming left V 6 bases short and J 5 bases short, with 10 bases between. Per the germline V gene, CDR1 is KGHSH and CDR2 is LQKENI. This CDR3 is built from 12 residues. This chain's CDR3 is CASSPLRETQYF. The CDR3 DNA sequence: TGTGCCAGCTCCCCGCTTAGGGAGACCCAGTACTTC.